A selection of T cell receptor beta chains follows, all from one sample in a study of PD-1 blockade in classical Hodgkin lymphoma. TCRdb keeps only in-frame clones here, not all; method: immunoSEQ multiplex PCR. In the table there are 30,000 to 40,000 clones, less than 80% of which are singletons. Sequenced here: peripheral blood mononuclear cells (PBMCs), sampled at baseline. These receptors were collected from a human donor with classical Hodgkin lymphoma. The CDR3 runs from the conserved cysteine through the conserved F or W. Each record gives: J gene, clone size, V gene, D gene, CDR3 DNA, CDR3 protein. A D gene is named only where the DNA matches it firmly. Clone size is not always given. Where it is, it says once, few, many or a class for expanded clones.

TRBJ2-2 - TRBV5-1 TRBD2 TGCGCCAGCAGCTTGCGGGGGGCCGGGGAGCTGTTTTTT CASSLRGAGELFF
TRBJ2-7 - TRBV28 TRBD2 TGTGCCAGCAGTCTGGGGCGACTAGCGGGAGAGGAGGAGCAGTACTTC CASSLGRLAGEEEQYF
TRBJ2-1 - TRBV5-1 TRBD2 TGCGCCAGCAGCTTGATTCCAACTAGCGGCTACAATGAGCAGTTCTTC CASSLIPTSGYNEQFF
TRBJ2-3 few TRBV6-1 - TGTGCCAGCTACAGGAGCACAGATACGCAGTATTTT CASYRSTDTQYF
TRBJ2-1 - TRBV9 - TGTGCCAGCAGCGAGGGAGGAGGGGCCTACAATGAGCAGTTCTTC CASSEGGGAYNEQFF
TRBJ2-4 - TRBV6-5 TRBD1 TGTGCCAGCAGTTCTATCGGGGACAGGGCGAAAAACATTCAGTACTTC CASSSIGDRAKNIQYF
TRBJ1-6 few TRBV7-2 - TGTGCCAGCAGCCGACAGGCCTCACCCCTCCACTTT CASSRQASPLHF
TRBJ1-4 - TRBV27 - TGTGCCAGTCAGGGCACAACTAATGAAAAACTGTTTTTT CASQGTTNEKLFF
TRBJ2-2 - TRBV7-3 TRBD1 TGTGCCAGCAGACGACAGGGGGACACCGGGGAGCTGTTTTTT CASRRQGDTGELFF
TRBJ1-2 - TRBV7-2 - TGTGCCAGCAGCTTAGCCTTGACAAGCAACTATGGCTACACCTTC CASSLALTSNYGYTF
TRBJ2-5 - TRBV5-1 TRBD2 TGCGCCAGCAGCGAGGGACTAGCGGGAGGCGAGACCCAGTACTTC CASSEGLAGGETQYF
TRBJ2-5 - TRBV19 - TGTGCCAGTAGTAAGGTTGGGCGGCAAGAGACCCAGTACTTC CASSKVGRQETQYF
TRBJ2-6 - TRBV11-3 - TGTGCCAGCAGCTCTAGACAATCTGGGGCCAACGTCCTGACTTTC CASSSRQSGANVLTF
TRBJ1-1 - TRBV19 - TGTGCCAGTAGTATAGATAAGGCAGGGAAGGCTTTCTTT CASSIDKAGKAFF
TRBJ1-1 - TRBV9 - TGTGCCAGCAGCGGGGGACCGCTGATTGAAGCTTTCTTT CASSGGPLIEAFF
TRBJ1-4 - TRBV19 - TGTGCCAGTAGCCTGTTACCGGGGGGTGAAAAACTGTTTTTT CASSLLPGGEKLFF
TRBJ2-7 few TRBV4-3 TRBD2 TGCGCCAGCAGCCGATCGGCTAGCGGATCCTACGAGCAGTACTTC CASSRSASGSYEQYF
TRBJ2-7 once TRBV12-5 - TGTGCTGGATGGGTTCGGGGGACGGTGGGGCCCTACGAGCAGTACTTC CAGWVRGTVGPYEQYF
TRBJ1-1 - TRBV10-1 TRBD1 TGCGCCAGCAGTGAGGGGACAGGGAGCCCTGAAGCTTTCTTT CASSEGTGSPEAFF
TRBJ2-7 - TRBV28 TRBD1 TGTGCCAGCAGTGGGGGACAGGGGGCCGACGAGCAGTACTTC CASSGGQGADEQYF
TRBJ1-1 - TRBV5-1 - TGCGCCAGCAGCTTTGCCTCCTCCACTGAAGCTTTCTTT CASSFASSTEAFF
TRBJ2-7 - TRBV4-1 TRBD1 TGCGCCAGCAGCCAAGGGGACAGGGAGGGCGACGAGCAGTACTTC CASSQGDREGDEQYF
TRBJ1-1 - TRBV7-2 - TGTGCCAGCAGCCGGAGAAGGAACACTGAAGCTTTCTTT CASSRRRNTEAFF
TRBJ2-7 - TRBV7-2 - TGTGCCAGCAGCTTAGAGGCGGAGTACGAGCAGTACTTC CASSLEAEYEQYF
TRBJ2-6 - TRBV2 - TGTGCCAGCTCTGGCACCAACGTCCTGACTTTC CASSGTNVLTF
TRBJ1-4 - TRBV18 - TGTGCCAGCTCAAAGACTAATGAAAAACTGTTTTTT CASSKTNEKLFF
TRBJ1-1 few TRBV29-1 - TGCAGCGTTGCGGGGTACACTGAAGCTTTCTTT CSVAGYTEAFF
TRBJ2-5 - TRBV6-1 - TGTGCCAGCAGTGACGGCAGGGATGTGTTGGAGACCCAGTACTTC CASSDGRDVLETQYF
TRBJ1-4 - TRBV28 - TGTGCCAGCAGTTTGGGGACATTTGGGGAAAAACTGTTTTTT CASSLGTFGEKLFF
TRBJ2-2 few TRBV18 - TGTGCCAGCTCACCACCGTCCACCGGGGAGCTGTTTTTT CASSPPSTGELFF
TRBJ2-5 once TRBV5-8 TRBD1 TGTGCCAGCAGCCCGGACAGGTGGGGACAAGAGACCCAGTACTTC CASSPDRWGQETQYF